This T cell receptor (beta chain) is drawn from a study of blood T cell repertoires in COVID-19. Turning to the study itself: Samples came from the United States, Italy and Spain, spanning acute and convalescent COVID-19. T cells, B-cell-depleted T cells, or PBMCs supplied cDNA or gDNA.

In the authors' workflow: Researchers report that nucleated cell counts were estimated from reference gene primer amplification. Profiling relied on immunoSEQ multiplex PCR, and the TCRdb table lists in-frame clones only, not all of them. Clone size and the V and J calls come from that table; the DNA yielded D and trimming. Here the sample spans over 90,000 clones, roughly 80% being singletons. The CDR3 is 14 amino acids. Per the germline V gene, CDR1 is SGHRS and CDR2 is YFSETQ. Between the trimmed V and J ends, which lost 4 bases and 1 base, there was a span of 10 bases. The specimen was peripheral blood. V usage is TRBV5-1 and J usage is TRBJ2-3, with D possibly being TRBD2 (6 bases). The sequence was obtained from a man aged 60 to 75 with acute or convalescent COVID-19. The CDR3 here is CASSVGLRTDTQYF. The DNA for the CDR3 is TGCGCCAGCAGCGTGGGACTCCGCACAGATACGCAGTATTTT.